What follows is one T cell receptor (beta chain) and its context. The antigen remains undetermined. The sample carries other DNA sequences with the same CDR3. As processed by the authors: After removing out-of-frame reads, around 2,000,000 distinct TCRbeta sequences remained. TCRdb keeps only in-frame clones here, not all; method: immunoSEQ multiplex PCR. The V and J calls and clone size are taken from that table; D and trimming were inferred from the DNA. The sample shows about 96,000 clones, 80% of them seen only once. The data were taken from a study of memory CD4+ T cells and cytomegalovirus serostatus. Study as a whole: Donors were healthy Belgian adults, 10 or so CMV seropositive and roughly 25 seronegative. Study-level points and caveats: Suggested: most of the CMV-linked TCR signature lies in CD4+ memory cells.

Deletions cut 6 bases from V and 5 bases from J, with 10 bases between. CDR1 and CDR2 from the germline V gene are SGHTA and FQGNSA. This CDR3 is built from 13 residues. The sort gate was single viable CD3+CD4+CD8-CD45RO+ cells for memory CD4+ T cells. Positive selection with CD4 microbeads enriched total CD4+ T cells. The receptor's source is an adult in good health and CMV-seropositive. Source material: memory CD4+ T cells from blood. The V and J genes are TRBV7-2 and TRBJ2-2; tentatively, D is TRBD1 (6 bases). CDR3 in amino acids: CASRSTGTGELFF. The CDR3 region has the DNA TGTGCCAGCAGGTCAACAGGGACCGGGGAGCTGTTTTTT.